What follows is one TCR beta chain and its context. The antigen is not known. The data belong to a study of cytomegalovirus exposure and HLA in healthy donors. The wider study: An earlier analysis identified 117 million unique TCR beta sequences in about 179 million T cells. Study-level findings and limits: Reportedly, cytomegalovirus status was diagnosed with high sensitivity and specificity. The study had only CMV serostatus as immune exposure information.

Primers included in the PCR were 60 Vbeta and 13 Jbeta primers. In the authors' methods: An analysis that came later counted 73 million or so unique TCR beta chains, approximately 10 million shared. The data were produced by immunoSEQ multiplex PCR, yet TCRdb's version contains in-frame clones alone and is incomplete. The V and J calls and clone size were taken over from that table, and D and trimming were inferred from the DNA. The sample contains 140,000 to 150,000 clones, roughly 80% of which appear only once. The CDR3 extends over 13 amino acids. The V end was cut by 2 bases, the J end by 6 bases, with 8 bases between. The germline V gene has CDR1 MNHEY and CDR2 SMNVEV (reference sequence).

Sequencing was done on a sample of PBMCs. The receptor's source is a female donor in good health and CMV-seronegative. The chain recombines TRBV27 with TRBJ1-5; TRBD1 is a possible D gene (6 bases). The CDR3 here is CASSLRGSQPQHF. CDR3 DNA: TGTGCCAGCAGTTTAAGGGGGTCTCAGCCCCAGCATTTT.